The source of this T cell receptor beta chain is a study of regulatory T cells in long-lasting Graves disease. Time point in this sample: newly diagnosed GD, antithyroid drugs for less than 3 months. From PBMCs, RNA was extracted and then used to make the TCR library. General observations from the study: Persistent patients shared more public clonotypes (2,741) than newly diagnosed patients (about 970). Persistent disease favored TRBV28, TRBJ1-2 and TRBJ2-5.

The CDR3 length is 18 residues. V gave up 0 bases and J gave up 2 bases; unmatched junction bases: 9. Germline V CDR1 and CDR2: SGHNT, YENEEA. TCR beta libraries were built with iRepertoire HTBI primers and Arm-PCR of CDR3 regions. TCRdb reprocessed the multiplex PCR reads via MiXCR and lists one record per CDR3 protein. This sample has roughly 560,000 distinct CDR3 sequences, with around 13% found just once. This clonotype was seen many times. Its antigen is as yet unknown. These sequences were also reported in another study, on T cells in Graves' hyperthyroidism and ophthalmopathy. As that study records: Exclusion of patients followed from uncontrolled infection, other autoimmune disease, pregnancy or lactation.

The source material was peripheral blood mononuclear cells (PBMCs), sampled at new diagnosis, from a patient treated with antithyroid drugs. V and J are TRBV11-3 and TRBJ2-1, with 8 bases fitting TRBD2. The sequence came from a woman aged 25 to 39 with Graves disease. DNA of the CDR3: TGTGCCAGCAGCTTAGAAACGGGGGGGCTTTCCGCCTACAATGAGCAGTTCTTC. It yields the protein CASSLETGGLSAYNEQFF.